This TCR beta chain derives from a study of early T cells in non-severe SARS-CoV-2 infection. Study-level information: Sequencing used unsorted whole-blood bulk RNA, so chains lack pairing. Broader study findings: Private and CD4 specificities were missed by VDJdb matching, skewed to anti-spike CD8.

In the library, individual cDNA molecules carried attached unique molecular identifiers. TCRdb redid the calling of the 5' RACE reads with MiXCR, one entry per CDR3 protein. The sample carries 55,000 to 70,000 distinct CDR3 sequences, 4% to 6% recorded once. This CDR3 contains 13 residues. V lost 2 bases and J lost 8; bases outside the gene matches: 5. Germline V gene sequence: CDR1 DFQATT, CDR2 SNEGSKA (reference sequence). This clonotype has a count of ten or more. Its antigen is unidentified. The sequenced sample was whole blood, obtained at baseline. The source of this sequence is an adult who was a healthcare worker with PCR-confirmed SARS-CoV-2 infection or an uninfected control (not recorded which). The donor label of this sample is uncertain. This chain connects TRBV20-1 to TRBJ2-1, with 8 bases aligning to TRBD1. The CDR3 spells CSARTGGVYEQFF. In DNA, the CDR3 is TGCAGTGCTAGAACAGGGGGAGTTTATGAGCAGTTCTTC.